This TCR beta chain was identified during a study of shared T cell receptors in the human thymus. Assay used: immunoSEQ multiplex PCR; TCRdb lists only in-frame clones, some missing. The table lists about 400,000 clones, approximately 95% of them singletons. CDR1 is SEHNR and CDR2 is FQNEAQ in the germline V gene (reference sequence). Trimming cost V 5 bases and J 4 bases; bases outside gene matches: 3. The CDR3 runs to 14 residues. V is TRBV7-9 and J is TRBJ2-5; 11 bases agree with TRBD2. This clonotype was obtained from a human donor. The specimen was thymocytes. The CDR3 region has the DNA TGTGCCAGCAGCCCCACTAGCGGGAGAGAGACCCAGTACTTC. It is translated as CASSPTSGRETQYF.